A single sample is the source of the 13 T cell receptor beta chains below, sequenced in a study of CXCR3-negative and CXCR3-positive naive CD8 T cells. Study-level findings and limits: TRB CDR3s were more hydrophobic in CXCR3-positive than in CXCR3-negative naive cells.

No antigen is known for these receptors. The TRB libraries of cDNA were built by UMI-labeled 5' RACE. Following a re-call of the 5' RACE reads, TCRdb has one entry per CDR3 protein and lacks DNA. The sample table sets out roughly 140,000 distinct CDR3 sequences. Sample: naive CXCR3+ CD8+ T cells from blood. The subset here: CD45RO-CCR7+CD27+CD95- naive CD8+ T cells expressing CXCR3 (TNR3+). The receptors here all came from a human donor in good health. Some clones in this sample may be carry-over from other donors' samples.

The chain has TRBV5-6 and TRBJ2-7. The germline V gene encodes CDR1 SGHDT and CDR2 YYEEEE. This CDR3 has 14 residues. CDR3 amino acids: CASSLSLATYEQYF.

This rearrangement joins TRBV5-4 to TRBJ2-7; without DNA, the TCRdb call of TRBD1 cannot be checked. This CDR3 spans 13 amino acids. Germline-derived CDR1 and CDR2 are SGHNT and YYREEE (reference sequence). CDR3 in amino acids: CASSYGTSWEQYF.

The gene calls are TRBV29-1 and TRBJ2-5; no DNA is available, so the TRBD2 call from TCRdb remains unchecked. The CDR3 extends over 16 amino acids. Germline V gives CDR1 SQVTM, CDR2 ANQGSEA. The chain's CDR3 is CSVEDPTSGSQETQYF.

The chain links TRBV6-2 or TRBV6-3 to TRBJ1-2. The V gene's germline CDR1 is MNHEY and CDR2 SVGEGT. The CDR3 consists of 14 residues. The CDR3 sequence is CASCYSSSNYGYTF.

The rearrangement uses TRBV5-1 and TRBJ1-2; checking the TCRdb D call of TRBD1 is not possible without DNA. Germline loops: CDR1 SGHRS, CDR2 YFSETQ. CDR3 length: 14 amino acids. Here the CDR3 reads CASSQVGDGYGYTF.

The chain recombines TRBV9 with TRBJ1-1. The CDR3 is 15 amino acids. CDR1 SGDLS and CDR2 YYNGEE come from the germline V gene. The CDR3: CASSGARGYNTEAFF.

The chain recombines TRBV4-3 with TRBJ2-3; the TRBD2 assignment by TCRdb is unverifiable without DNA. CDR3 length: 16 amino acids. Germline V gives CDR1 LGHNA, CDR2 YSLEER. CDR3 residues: CASSQAVAGVTDTQYF.

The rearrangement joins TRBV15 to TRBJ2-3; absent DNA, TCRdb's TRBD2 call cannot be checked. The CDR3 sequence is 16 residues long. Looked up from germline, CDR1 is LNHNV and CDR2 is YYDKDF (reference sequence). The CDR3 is CATSRGLAANTDTQYF.

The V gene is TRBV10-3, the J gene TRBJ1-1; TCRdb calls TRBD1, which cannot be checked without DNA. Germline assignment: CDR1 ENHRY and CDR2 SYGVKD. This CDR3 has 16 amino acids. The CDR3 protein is CAISEPKTGSGTEAFF.

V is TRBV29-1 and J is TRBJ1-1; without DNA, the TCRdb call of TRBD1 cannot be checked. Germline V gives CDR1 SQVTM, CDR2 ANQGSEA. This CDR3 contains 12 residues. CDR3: CSVGPPNTEAFF.

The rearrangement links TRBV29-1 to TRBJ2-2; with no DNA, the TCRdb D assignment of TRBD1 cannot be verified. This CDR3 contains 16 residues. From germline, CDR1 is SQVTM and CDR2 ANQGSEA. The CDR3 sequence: CSVEDLGGAGTGELFF.

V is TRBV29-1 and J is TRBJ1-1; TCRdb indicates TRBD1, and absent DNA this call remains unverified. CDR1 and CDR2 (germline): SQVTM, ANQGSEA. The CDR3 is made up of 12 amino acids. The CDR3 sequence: CSVVRGGTEAFF.

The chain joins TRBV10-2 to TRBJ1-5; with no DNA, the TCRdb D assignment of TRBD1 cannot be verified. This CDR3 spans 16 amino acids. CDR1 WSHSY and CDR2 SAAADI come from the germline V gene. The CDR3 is CASSESPGNSNQPQHF.